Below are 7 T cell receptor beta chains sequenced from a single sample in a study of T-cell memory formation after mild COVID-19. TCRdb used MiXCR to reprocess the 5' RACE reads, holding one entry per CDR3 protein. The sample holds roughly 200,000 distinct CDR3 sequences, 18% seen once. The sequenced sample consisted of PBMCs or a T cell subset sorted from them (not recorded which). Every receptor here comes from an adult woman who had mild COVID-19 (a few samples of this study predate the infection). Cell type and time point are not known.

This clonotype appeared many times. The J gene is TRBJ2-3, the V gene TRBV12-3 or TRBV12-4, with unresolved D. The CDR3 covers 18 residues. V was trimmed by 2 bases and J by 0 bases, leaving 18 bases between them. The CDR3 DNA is TGTGCCAGCAGTTTAAATTCCGGGCGGATATCTAGCACAGATACGCAGTATTTT. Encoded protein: CASSLNSGRISSTDTQYF.

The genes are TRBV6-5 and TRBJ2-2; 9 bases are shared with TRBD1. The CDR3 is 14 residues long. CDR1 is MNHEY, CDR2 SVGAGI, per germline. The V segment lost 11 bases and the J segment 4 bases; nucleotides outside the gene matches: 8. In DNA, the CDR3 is TGTGCCTGCTCGGGACAGGGTACCACCGGGGAGCTGTTTTTT. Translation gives CACSGQGTTGELFF.

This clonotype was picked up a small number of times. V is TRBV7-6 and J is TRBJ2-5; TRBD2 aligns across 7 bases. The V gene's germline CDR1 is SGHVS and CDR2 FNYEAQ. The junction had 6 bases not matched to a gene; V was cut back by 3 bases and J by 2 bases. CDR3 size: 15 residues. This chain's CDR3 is CASSLKPGGQETQYF. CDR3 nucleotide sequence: TGTGCCAGCAGCTTGAAACCGGGGGGTCAAGAGACCCAGTACTTC.

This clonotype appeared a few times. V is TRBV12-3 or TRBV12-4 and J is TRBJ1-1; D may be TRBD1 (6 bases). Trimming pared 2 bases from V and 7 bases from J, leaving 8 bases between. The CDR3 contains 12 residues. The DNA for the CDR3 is TGTGCCAGCAGTTTATGGACAGTTGAAGCTTTCTTT. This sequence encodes CASSLWTVEAFF.

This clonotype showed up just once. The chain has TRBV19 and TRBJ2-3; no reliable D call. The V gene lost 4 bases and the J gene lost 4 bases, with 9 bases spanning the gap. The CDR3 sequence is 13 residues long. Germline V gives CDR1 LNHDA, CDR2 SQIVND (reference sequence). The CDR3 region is CASSKGAADTQYF. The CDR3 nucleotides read TGTGCCAGTAGTAAGGGCGCGGCAGATACGCAGTATTTT.

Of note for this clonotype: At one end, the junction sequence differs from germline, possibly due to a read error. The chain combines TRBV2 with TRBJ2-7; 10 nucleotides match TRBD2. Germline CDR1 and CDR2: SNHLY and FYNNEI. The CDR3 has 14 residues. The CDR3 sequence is CDSSRGLAAYEQYF. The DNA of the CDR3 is TGTGACAGCAGCCGAGGACTAGCGGCTTACGAGCAGTACTTC.

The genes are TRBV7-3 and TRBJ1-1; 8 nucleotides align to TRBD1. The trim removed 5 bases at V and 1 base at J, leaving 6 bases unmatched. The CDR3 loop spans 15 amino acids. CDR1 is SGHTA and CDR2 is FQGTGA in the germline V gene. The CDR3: CASSRLGTGNTEAFF. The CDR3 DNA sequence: TGTGCCAGCAGCCGCCTGGGGACAGGGAACACTGAAGCTTTCTTT.